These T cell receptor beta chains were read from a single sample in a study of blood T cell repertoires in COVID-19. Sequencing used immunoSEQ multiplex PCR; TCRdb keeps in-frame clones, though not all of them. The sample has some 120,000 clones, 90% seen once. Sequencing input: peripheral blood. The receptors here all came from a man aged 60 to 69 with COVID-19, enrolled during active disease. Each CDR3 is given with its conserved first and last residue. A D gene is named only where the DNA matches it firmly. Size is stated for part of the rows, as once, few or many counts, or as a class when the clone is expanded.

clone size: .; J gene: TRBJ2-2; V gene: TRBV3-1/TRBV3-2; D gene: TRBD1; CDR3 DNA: TGTGCCAGCAGCCCAGAGGGACAGCCGAACACCGGGGAGCTGTTTTTT; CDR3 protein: CASSPEGQPNTGELFF
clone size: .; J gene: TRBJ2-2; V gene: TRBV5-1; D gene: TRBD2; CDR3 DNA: TGCGCCAGCAGCTTGTTATGGTCTAGCGGGGGGAACACCGGGGAGCTGTTTTTT; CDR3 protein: CASSLLWSSGGNTGELFF
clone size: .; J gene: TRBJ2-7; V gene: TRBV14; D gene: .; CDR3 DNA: TGTGCCAGCAGCCAAGATGTGGCTAGCGCAGCCTACGAGCAGTACTTC; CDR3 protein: CASSQDVASAAYEQYF
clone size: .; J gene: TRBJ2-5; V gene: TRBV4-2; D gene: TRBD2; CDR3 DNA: TGTGCCAGCAGCCTTTCCCCTGTGGCGGGAGAGGGAGAGACCCAGTACTTC; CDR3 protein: CASSLSPVAGEGETQYF
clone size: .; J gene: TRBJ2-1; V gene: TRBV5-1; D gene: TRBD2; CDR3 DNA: TGCGCCAGCAGCTTGGAGACTAGCGGCAACAATGAGCAGTTCTTC; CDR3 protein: CASSLETSGNNEQFF
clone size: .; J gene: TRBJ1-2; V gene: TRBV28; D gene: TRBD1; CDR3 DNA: TGTGCCAGCAGTAGCAGGGGGATTGGCTACACCTTC; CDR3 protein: CASSSRGIGYTF
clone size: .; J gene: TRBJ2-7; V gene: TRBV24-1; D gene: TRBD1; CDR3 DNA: TGTGCCACCAGTGATCTCCGACAGGGCAGGTACGAGCAGTACTTC; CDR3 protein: CATSDLRQGRYEQYF
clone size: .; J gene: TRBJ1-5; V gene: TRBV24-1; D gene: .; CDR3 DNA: TGTGCCACCGCGCAGGGAGGCCAGCCCCAGCATTTT; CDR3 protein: CATAQGGQPQHF
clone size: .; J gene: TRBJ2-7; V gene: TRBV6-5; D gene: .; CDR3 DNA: TGTGCCAGCACTCCAGCGGTGGCTAGCTCCTACGAGCAGTACTTC; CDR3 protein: CASTPAVASSYEQYF
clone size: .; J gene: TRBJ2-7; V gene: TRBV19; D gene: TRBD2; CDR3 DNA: TGTGCCAGTAGTATGCCTGGGACTAGCGACGAGCAGTACTTC; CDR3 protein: CASSMPGTSDEQYF
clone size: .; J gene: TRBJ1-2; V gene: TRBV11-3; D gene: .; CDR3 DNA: TGTGCCAGCAGCTTAGGGCACGCTAACTATGGCTACACCTTC; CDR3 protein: CASSLGHANYGYTF
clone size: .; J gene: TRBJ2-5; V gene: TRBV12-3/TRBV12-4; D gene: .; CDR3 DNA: TGTGCCAGCAGCCGTGACAGACAAGAGACCCAGTACTTC; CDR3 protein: CASSRDRQETQYF
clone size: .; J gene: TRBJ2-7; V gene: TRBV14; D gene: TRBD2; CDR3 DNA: TGTGCCAGCAGCCGGGGGACTAGCGGGAGCTACGAGCAGTACTTC; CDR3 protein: CASSRGTSGSYEQYF
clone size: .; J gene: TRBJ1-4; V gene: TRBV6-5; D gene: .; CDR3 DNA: TGTGCCAGCAGCCGACTGTGGGCAACTAATGAAAAACTGTTTTTT; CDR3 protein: CASSRLWATNEKLFF
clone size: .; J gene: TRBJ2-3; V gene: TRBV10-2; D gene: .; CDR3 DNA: TGCGCCAGCAGTAGGACACACGCTCAAGGGGATACGCAGTATTTT; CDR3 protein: CASSRTHAQGDTQYF
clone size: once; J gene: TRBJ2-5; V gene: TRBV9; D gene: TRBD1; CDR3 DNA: TGTGCCAGCACGAGGGGGACAGAGATTCAAGAGACCCAGTACTTC; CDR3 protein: CASTRGTEIQETQYF
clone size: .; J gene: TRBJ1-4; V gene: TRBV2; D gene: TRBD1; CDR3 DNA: TGTGCCAGCACCTGGGACAGGGGCAATGAAAAACTGTTTTTT; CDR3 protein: CASTWDRGNEKLFF
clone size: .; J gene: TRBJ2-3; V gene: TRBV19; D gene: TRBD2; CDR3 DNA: TGTGCCAGTAGTCGACTAGCGGGAGAGTCAGATACGCAGTATTTT; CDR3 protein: CASSRLAGESDTQYF
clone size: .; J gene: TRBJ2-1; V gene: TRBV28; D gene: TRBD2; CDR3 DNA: TGTGCCAGCAGTTTAGGGGAGGGGCGAGGGTACAATGAGCAGTTCTTC; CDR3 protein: CASSLGEGRGYNEQFF
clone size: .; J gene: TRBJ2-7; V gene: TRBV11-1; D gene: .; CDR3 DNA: TGTGCCAGCAGCCCACGACAGTTCTACGAGCAGTACTTC; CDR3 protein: CASSPRQFYEQYF
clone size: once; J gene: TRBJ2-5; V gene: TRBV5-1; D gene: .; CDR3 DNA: TGCGCCAGCAGCTTGGAGGGGAACCAAGAGACCCAGTACTTC; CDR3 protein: CASSLEGNQETQYF
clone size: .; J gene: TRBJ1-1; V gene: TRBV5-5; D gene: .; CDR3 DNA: TGTGCCAGCAGCTGGGGGACTCCCGCAAACCCTATGAACACTGAAGCTTTCTTT; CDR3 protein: CASSWGTPANPMNTEAFF
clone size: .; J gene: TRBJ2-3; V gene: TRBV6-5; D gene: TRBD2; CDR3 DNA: TGTGCCAGCAGTTACTCGACTAGCGGATTAGATACGCAGTATTTT; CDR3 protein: CASSYSTSGLDTQYF
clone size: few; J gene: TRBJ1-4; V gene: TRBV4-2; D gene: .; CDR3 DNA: TGTGCCAGCAGCCCTCAAAGGGAGTTAACTTCGGAAAAACTGTTTTTT; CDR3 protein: CASSPQRELTSEKLFF
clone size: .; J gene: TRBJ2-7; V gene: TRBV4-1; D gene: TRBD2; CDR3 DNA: TGCGCCAGCAGCCAATTCAGACTAGCGGGAGTGTCGTACGAGCAGTACTTC; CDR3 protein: CASSQFRLAGVSYEQYF
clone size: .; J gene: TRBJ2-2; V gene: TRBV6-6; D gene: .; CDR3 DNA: TGTGCCAGCAGTCGACCCCCGTACAGGGTGGAGGCCGGGGAGCTGTTTTTT; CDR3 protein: CASSRPPYRVEAGELFF
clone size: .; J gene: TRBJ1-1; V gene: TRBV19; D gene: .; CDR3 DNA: TGTGCCAGTAGGAGATACAGGACATACACTGAAGCTTTCTTT; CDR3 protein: CASRRYRTYTEAFF
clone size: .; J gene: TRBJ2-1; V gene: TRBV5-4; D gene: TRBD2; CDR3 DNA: TGTGCCAGCAGCTCTAGCGGGAGTTTGCTTCGTCGTGGTGAGCAGTTCTTC; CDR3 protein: CASSSSGSLLRRGEQFF
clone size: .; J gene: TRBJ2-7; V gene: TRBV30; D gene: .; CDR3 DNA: TGTGCCTGGAGTGGGCAGGGGAGATACGAGCAGTACTTC; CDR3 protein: CAWSGQGRYEQYF
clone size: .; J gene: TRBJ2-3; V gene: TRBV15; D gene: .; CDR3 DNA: TGTGCCACCTGCCAAGGGGGTGCAGATACGCAGTATTTT; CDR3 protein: CATCQGGADTQYF
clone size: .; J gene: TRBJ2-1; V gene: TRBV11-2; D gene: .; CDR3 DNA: TGTGCCAGCAGACCTGGCGGGGGCGGCTACAATGAGCAGTTCTTC; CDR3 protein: CASRPGGGGYNEQFF
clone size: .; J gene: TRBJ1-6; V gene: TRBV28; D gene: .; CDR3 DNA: TGTGCCAGCAGACCCCCCAGGGGAGAGAATTCACCCCTCCACTTT; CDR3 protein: CASRPPRGENSPLHF
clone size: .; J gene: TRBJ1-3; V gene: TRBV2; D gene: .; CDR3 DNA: TGTGCCAGCAGTGAAGGGACAGCGATCTCTGGAAACACCATATATTTT; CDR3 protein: CASSEGTAISGNTIYF
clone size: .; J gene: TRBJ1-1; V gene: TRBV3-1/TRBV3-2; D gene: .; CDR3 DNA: TGTGCCAGCACCAGCAGCGGGGGGACCATGAACACTGAAGCTTTCTTT; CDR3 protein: CASTSSGGTMNTEAFF
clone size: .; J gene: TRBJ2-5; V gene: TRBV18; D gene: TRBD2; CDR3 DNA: TGTGCCAGCTCACCCGGAGCGGGAGGTGGGGAGACCCAGTACTTC; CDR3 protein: CASSPGAGGGETQYF
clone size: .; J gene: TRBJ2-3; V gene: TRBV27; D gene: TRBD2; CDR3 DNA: TGTGCCAGCAGAGTTAGCGGGATAGGAGATACGCAGTATTTT; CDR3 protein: CASRVSGIGDTQYF
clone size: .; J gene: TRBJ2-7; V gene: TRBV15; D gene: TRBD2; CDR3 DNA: TGTGCCACCAGCAGACCCCAGGGAGGGTACGAGCAGTACTTC; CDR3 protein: CATSRPQGGYEQYF
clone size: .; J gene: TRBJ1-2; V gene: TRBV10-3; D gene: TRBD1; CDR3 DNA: TGTGCCATCAGTTCTCAGGGGGCGGACTATGGCTACACCTTC; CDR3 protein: CAISSQGADYGYTF
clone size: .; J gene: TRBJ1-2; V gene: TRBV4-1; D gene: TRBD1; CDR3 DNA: TGCGCCAGCAGCAATCCGGGACAGCGTAAAAATGGCTACACCTTC; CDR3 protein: CASSNPGQRKNGYTF
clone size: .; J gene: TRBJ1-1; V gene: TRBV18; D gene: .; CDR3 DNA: TGTGCCAGCTCACCAGCGGGGGGCTGGAACACTGAAGCTTTCTTT; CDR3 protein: CASSPAGGWNTEAFF
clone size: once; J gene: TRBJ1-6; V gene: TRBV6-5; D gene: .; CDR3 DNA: TGTGCCAGCAGGGGTTCGGGAGATGGATCACCCCTCCACTTT; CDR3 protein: CASRGSGDGSPLHF
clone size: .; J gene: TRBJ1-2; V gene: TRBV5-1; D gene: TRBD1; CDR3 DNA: TGCGCCAGCAGCTTGGGACAGGGGAGCTATGGCTACACCTTC; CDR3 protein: CASSLGQGSYGYTF
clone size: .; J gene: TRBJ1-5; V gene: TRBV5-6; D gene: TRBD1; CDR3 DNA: TGTGCCAGCAGCATCAGGGGGCGCGGTCAGCCCCAGCATTTT; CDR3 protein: CASSIRGRGQPQHF
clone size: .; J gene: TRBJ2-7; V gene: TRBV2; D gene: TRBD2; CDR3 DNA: TGTGCCAGCAGTCTCGGACTAGCGGGAGGAACCTACGAGCAGTACTTC; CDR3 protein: CASSLGLAGGTYEQYF
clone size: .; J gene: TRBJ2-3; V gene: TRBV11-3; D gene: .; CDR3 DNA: TGTGCCAGCAGCCCCGGGACAGATACGCAGTATTTT; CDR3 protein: CASSPGTDTQYF
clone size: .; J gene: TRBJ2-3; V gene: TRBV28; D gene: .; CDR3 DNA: TGTGCCAGCAGTTTCAGTTCCGGGAGACAGCAGTATTTT; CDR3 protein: CASSFSSGRQQYF
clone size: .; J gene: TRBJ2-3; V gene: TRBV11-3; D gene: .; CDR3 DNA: TGTGCCAGCAGCTTGGGGGCCTCCACAGATACGCAGTATTTT; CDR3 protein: CASSLGASTDTQYF
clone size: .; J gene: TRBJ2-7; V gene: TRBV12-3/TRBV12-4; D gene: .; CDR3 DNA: TGTGCCAGCAGCCCTAGCGAGGCTAGTGTGCAGTACTTC; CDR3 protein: CASSPSEASVQYF